This T cell receptor beta chain derives from a study of T cell responses to AZD1222 COVID-19 vaccine (dated by TCRdb to the early 2020s). With regard to the full study: AZD1222 recipients given second doses at about 4 weeks or at about 12 weeks were pooled, since spike-specific TCR depth and breadth were not found to differ between the two schedules. A total of 233 trial participants underwent TCR sequencing, of whom 207 received two doses of AZD1222 and some 25 received two doses of the MenACWY control vaccine. Trial participants were enrolled by age into subgroups of 18-55, 56-69 and 70-plus years, and 148, 28 and 57 TCR-sequenced participants, respectively, were included in these subgroups. General findings and caveats noted by the study authors: Vaccine-associated CD4 TCRs spanned the whole spike protein, with dominant responses in regions 160-218 and 743-854. Participants were mostly white British, with more females than males. The authors suggested clonal diversity may have been underestimated. In the small 56-69-year group, the increase in depth fell short of significance, most likely because of low power. After two AZD1222 doses, both the breadth and the depth of spike-specific TCRs were significantly higher than at day 0 and than in MenACWY recipients. No day 14 peak-response samples were available, so repertoires were characterized only after the peak T cell response. Conclusions about previously exposed vaccinees are limited because only five to seven AZD1222 recipients were SARS-CoV-2 seropositive at baseline. Reportedly, almost half of the unique spike-specific TCRs recognized epitopes lying outside the regions that are mutated in the B.1.351 and B.1.1.7 variants.

The intended sense of this specimen's time point label: baseline before first vaccination. The vaccinee samples were drawn from two UK trials, COV001 and COV002, one of which was a single-blind randomized controlled phase 2/3 trial testing AZD1222 (ChAdOx1 nCoV-19) in healthy adults. For TCRbeta chain sequencing, PBMC samples were collected from trial participants at day 0 and at day 28 after the second dose. The CDR3 regions of human TCRbeta chains were analyzed by immunosequencing. Regarding the original processing steps: Repertoire TCRs were matched against a reference library of SARS-CoV-2-specific TCRs generated with the MIRA antigen-specificity platform. Breadth was defined as the fraction of unique TCRs that were SARS-CoV-2-associated. Depth was defined as the fraction of total T cells that were SARS-CoV-2-associated. Using the MIRA data, each spike-specific TCR was assigned both to the spike region to which the TCR was reactive and to a CD4 or CD8 class. Log10-transformed breadth and depth values were compared by one-way ANOVA with Sidak's multiple comparisons tests. TCRdb took this table from immuneACCESS and kept in-frame rearrangements with V and J called. Such tables lack part of the clones; where checked against another copy, unresolved V genes explain under half of the gap, and the rest is unexplained. Clonal size and the V and J genes are those of that table, whereas D and trimming came from the DNA. Present in this sample are more than 25,000 clones, 75% to 90% of which were seen just once. The ten top clones hold 1% to 1.5% of the sample.

About this clone itself: Its antigen remains unidentified. No per-base quality is available; no much larger clone lies one base away.

As encoded in the germline V gene (reference sequence), CDR1 is PRHDT while CDR2 is FYEKMQ. Measured from the cysteine to the phenylalanine, the CDR3 is 13 residues long. Just CDR3 DNA is preserved here, 39 bases in frame from base 1. V loses 5 bases at its end and J loses 7 bases; junction bases beyond the gene matches: 7. The clonotype was recovered from an adult in good health. The chain is made from TRBV13 and TRBJ2-7, and 8 junction bases match TRBD2. Material: peripheral blood, obtained on day 0 of AZD1222 vaccination. This receptor carries the CDR3 CASSRLAGLEQYF. The DNA sequence follows: TGTGCCAGCAGCCGCCTAGCGGGCTTGGAGCAGTACTTC.